A selection of T cell receptor beta chains follows, all from one sample in a study of low-dose radiotherapy and immunotherapy resistance in tumors. A single record per CDR3 protein comes from TCRdb applying MiXCR to the reads. The sample has 100,000 or so distinct CDR3 sequences; less than 25% are singletons. The sequencing here drew on PBMCs, taken after low-dose radiotherapy plus immunotherapy. These receptors were collected from a male donor with prostate cancer. CDR3s include the opening cysteine and the closing phenylalanine or tryptophan. D genes are given only for firm matches. Clone sizes are given selectively: once, few, many, or a class where the clone is expanded.

TRBV14	TRBJ2-7	many	.	CASSQAPGFPYEQYF	TGTGCCAGCAGCCAAGCCCCCGGTTTCCCCTACGAGCAGTACTTC
TRBV13	TRBJ2-5	.	.	CASSSGLEETQYF	TGTGCCAGCAGCTCCGGACTTGAAGAGACCCAGTACTTC
TRBV5-1	TRBJ2-7	few	.	CASSFTASSYEQYF	TGCGCCAGCAGCTTCACGGCCAGCTCCTACGAGCAGTACTTC
TRBV13	TRBJ2-3	many	TRBD2	CASSPRGGLGSDTQYF	TGTGCCAGCAGCCCCCGGGGGGGCCTAGGTTCAGATACGCAGTATTTT
TRBV20-1	TRBJ2-7	.	.	CSAQGAFSYEQYF	TGCAGTGCCCAAGGAGCTTTTTCCTACGAGCAGTACTTC
TRBV4-1	TRBJ2-7	many	TRBD1	CASSYSGTGGSEQYF	TGCGCCAGCAGCTATTCCGGGACAGGGGGTAGCGAGCAGTACTTC
TRBV6-2/TRBV6-3	TRBJ1-3	many	.	CASSYRGPGNTIYF	TGTGCCAGCAGTTACAGGGGCCCTGGAAACACCATATATTTT
TRBV5-4	TRBJ2-3	many	.	CASSLDAVPDTQYF	TGTGCCAGCAGCTTGGACGCAGTCCCAGATACGCAGTATTTT
TRBV7-9	TRBJ2-5	many	TRBD2	CASSFTSGGQETQYF	TGTGCCAGCAGCTTCACTAGCGGGGGGCAAGAGACCCAGTACTTC
TRBV20-1	TRBJ1-1	many	TRBD1	CSAIPGGTEAFF	TGCAGTGCAATACCAGGGGGCACTGAAGCTTTCTTT
TRBV6-2/TRBV6-3	TRBJ2-7	many	TRBD2	CASSEARGIHEQYF	TGTGCCAGCAGTGAAGCGCGGGGGATCCACGAGCAGTACTTC
TRBV7-2	TRBJ1-1	.	TRBD1	CASSSSGTGSVAFF	TGTGCCAGCTCGTCCTCCGGGACAGGGTCTGTAGCTTTCTTT
TRBV18	TRBJ2-7	many	TRBD1	CASSRGTGGDEQYF	TGTGCCAGCTCACGGGGGACAGGGGGCGACGAGCAGTACTTC
TRBV18	TRBJ1-1	.	TRBD1	CASSPPGTGGANTEAFF	TGTGCCAGCTCACCGCCGGGGACAGGGGGGGCGAACACTGAAGCTTTCTTT
TRBV7-2	TRBJ1-6	many	.	CASSWEGSPLHF	TGTGCCAGCAGCTGGGAGGGTTCACCCCTCCACTTT
TRBV7-2	TRBJ1-2	many	.	CASSLIQGSSGYTF	TGTGCCAGCAGCTTAATACAGGGATCGAGCGGCTACACCTTC
TRBV7-8	TRBJ2-1	many	.	CASSEGGSTYNEQFF	TGTGCCAGCAGCGAAGGGGGGAGCACCTACAATGAGCAGTTCTTC
TRBV3-1	TRBJ1-4	many	.	CASSQRGGMREKLFF	TGTGCCAGCAGCCAACGAGGGGGAATGAGAGAAAAACTGTTTTTT
TRBV7-9	TRBJ2-2	many	TRBD1	CASSSRTGGHGELFF	TGTGCCAGCAGCTCGAGGACAGGGGGCCACGGGGAGCTGTTTTTT
TRBV20-1	TRBJ2-5	many	TRBD2	CSAILAGGRETQYF	TGCAGTGCTATACTAGCGGGGGGGCGTGAGACCCAGTACTTC
TRBV19	TRBJ1-2	many	TRBD1	CASSRDRIRYGYTF	TGTGCCAGTAGTCGGGACAGGATACGCTATGGCTACACCTTC
TRBV4-3	TRBJ2-3	.	.	CASSPDGSDTQYF	TGCGCCAGCAGCCCTGACGGGTCGGATACGCAGTATTTT
TRBV20-1	TRBJ1-5	many	.	CSASRGGNQPQHF	TGCAGTGCTAGCAGGGGTGGCAATCAGCCCCAGCATTTT
TRBV20-1	TRBJ2-1	many	.	CSARGPPYEQFF	TGCAGTGCTAGGGGGCCCCCCTATGAGCAGTTCTTC
TRBV4-2	TRBJ2-3	many	TRBD2	CASSLTSGDSQYF	TGTGCCAGCAGCCTGACTAGCGGGGACTCGCAGTATTTT
TRBV29-1	TRBJ2-1	.	.	CSVIRGTSYNEQFF	TGCAGCGTGATTCGGGGGACCTCCTACAATGAGCAGTTCTTC
TRBV7-2	TRBJ2-2	.	TRBD2	CASSHSLAGPGGELFF	TGTGCCAGCAGTCACTCGCTAGCGGGGCCCGGCGGGGAGCTGTTTTTT
TRBV3-1	TRBJ2-3	many	.	CASSLDGGALTDTQYF	TGTGCCAGCAGCCTAGACGGAGGAGCTCTCACAGATACGCAGTATTTT
TRBV4-2	TRBJ2-5	.	TRBD2	CASSQGLTSGGGQETQYF	TGTGCCAGCAGCCAAGGTTTGACTAGCGGGGGGGGCCAAGAGACCCAGTACTTC
TRBV9	TRBJ1-6	many	.	CASSPTGGSYNSPLHF	TGTGCCAGCAGCCCTACTGGGGGGTCCTATAATTCACCCCTCCACTTT
TRBV9	TRBJ1-1	.	TRBD1	CASSRQGGEAFF	TGTGCCAGCAGCCGACAGGGAGGGGAAGCTTTCTTT
TRBV18	TRBJ2-7	many	.	CASSQEHRVQYF	TGTGCCAGCTCACAAGAACACAGGGTACAGTACTTC
TRBV9	TRBJ2-1	.	.	CASSQGVGSANEQFF	TGTGCCAGCAGTCAGGGCGTCGGATCGGCCAATGAGCAGTTCTTC
TRBV6-6	TRBJ1-2	many	TRBD1	CASSYARDRGALSVYGYTF	TGTGCCAGCAGTTACGCCCGGGACAGGGGGGCCCTATCAGTCTATGGCTACACCTTC
TRBV6-2/TRBV6-3	TRBJ2-1	.	TRBD1	CASSDPGQGALFSYNEQFF	TGTGCCAGCAGTGACCCGGGACAGGGGGCCTTGTTTTCCTACAATGAGCAGTTCTTC
TRBV12-3/TRBV12-4	TRBJ2-5	.	TRBD1	CASRDQGAVGETQYF	TGTGCCAGCCGCGACCAGGGGGCGGTGGGAGAGACCCAGTACTTC
TRBV11-2	TRBJ2-3	many	TRBD2	CASSAGLAGGDYTQYF	TGTGCCAGCAGCGCGGGACTAGCGGGGGGGGATTATACGCAGTATTTT
TRBV30	TRBJ2-5	many	.	CAWTPGTLQETQYF	TGTGCCTGGACTCCCGGGACATTGCAAGAGACCCAGTACTTC
TRBV6-1	TRBJ2-3	many	TRBD2	CASSGLAGAGDTQYF	TGTGCCAGCAGTGGGCTAGCGGGGGCTGGGGATACGCAGTATTTT
TRBV2	TRBJ2-5	many	TRBD2	CASSVGGRETQYF	TGTGCCAGCAGTGTGGGAGGGAGAGAGACCCAGTACTTC
TRBV7-6	TRBJ2-3	many	TRBD1	CASSLAGYRGSRTDTQYF	TGTGCCAGCAGCTTAGCGGGGTACAGGGGGTCACGCACAGATACGCAGTATTTT
TRBV7-6	TRBJ2-1	many	.	CASSPQGGTRNEQFF	TGTGCCAGCAGCCCCCAAGGGGGTACTAGAAATGAGCAGTTCTTC
TRBV7-9	TRBJ2-1	.	TRBD2	CASSPGLAGVEGFF	TGTGCCAGCAGCCCCGGACTAGCGGGAGTGGAGGGGTTCTTC
TRBV15	TRBJ2-7	many	.	CATSRDDGAYEQYF	TGTGCCACCAGCAGAGATGATGGGGCCTACGAGCAGTACTTC
TRBV20-1	TRBJ2-3	many	.	CSAIPTDTQYF	TGCAGTGCTATACCCACAGATACGCAGTATTTT
TRBV6-2/TRBV6-3	TRBJ2-1	many	.	CASSESRSEQFF	TGTGCCAGCAGTGAGAGTAGAAGTGAGCAGTTCTTC
TRBV10-2	TRBJ2-2	many	.	CASSFQGGDTGELFF	TGCGCCAGCAGTTTTCAGGGGGGCGACACCGGGGAGCTGTTTTTT
TRBV7-6	TRBJ2-2	many	.	CASSFRGDYTGELFF	TGTGCCAGCAGCTTTCGCGGGGACTACACCGGGGAGCTGTTTTTT
TRBV5-1	TRBJ1-1	many	.	CASSSRQMNTEAFF	TGCGCCAGCAGCTCCCGACAGATGAACACTGAAGCTTTCTTT
TRBV6-6	TRBJ2-1	many	TRBD2	CASSYSRDSGGSGSYNEQFF	TGTGCCAGCAGTTACTCCCGGGATAGCGGGGGGTCGGGGTCCTACAATGAGCAGTTCTTC
TRBV27	TRBJ2-3	many	TRBD2	CASSPTVLTTSGGTDTQYF	TGTGCCAGCAGCCCCACAGTTTTGACGACTAGCGGAGGCACAGATACGCAGTATTTT
TRBV20-1	TRBJ2-6	many	TRBD1	CSAEQGALGANVLTF	TGCAGTGCTGAACAGGGGGCCTTGGGGGCCAACGTCCTGACTTTC
TRBV2	TRBJ1-1	many	TRBD1	CASSYSGTVNTEAFF	TGTGCCAGCTCTTATAGCGGGACAGTGAACACTGAAGCTTTCTTT
TRBV21-1	TRBJ1-4	few	.	CASGSPRAAPQLMKNCFF	.
TRBV25-1	TRBJ1-3	many	.	CASSDGNTIYF	TGTGCCAGCAGTGACGGTAACACCATATATTTT
TRBV11-2	TRBJ2-5	.	TRBD2	CASSQTSGVHQETQYF	TGTGCCAGCAGCCAGACTAGCGGGGTACACCAAGAGACCCAGTACTTC
TRBV7-9	TRBJ1-2	many	.	CASSLARAGYGYTF	TGTGCCAGCAGCTTAGCGCGAGCGGGCTATGGCTACACCTTC
TRBV4-1	TRBJ2-7	.	TRBD2	CASSQVGEGSSYEQYF	TGCGCCAGCAGCCAAGTGGGGGAGGGGAGCTCCTACGAGCAGTACTTC
TRBV19	TRBJ1-2	.	.	CASSTQSRFEPYGYTF	TGTGCCAGTAGTACCCAATCGCGTTTTGAACCTTATGGCTACACCTTC